This T cell receptor beta chain was recorded in a study of CD8 T cells in Susac syndrome. The RNA, about 0.5 to 1 ug, was put through reverse transcription using random hexamers. Via MiXCR, TCRdb re-called the immunoSEQ multiplex PCR reads, giving one row per CDR3 protein. Here the sample spans some 200,000 distinct CDR3 sequences, 80% to 95% being singletons. CDR1 is SGHRS and CDR2 is YFSETQ in the germline V gene. Trimming stripped 0 bases from V and 3 bases from J, with 9 bases between. This CDR3 spans 15 amino acids. To note about this clonotype: Its antigen is still unknown.

The study's findings and limits: It was acknowledged in the study that its TCR sequencing and HLA analysis involved a relatively small number of individuals.

V and J are TRBV5-1 and TRBJ1-4, with TRBD1 as a possible D gene (5 bases). Sequences were obtained from CD8+ T cells from PBMCs. This clonotype was sampled from a human donor with multiple sclerosis. This chain's CDR3 is CASSLEAGPNEKLFF. The CDR3 bases are TGCGCCAGCAGCTTGGAGGCAGGGCCTAATGAAAAACTGTTTTTT.